A single sample is the source of the 2 T cell receptor beta chains below, sequenced in a study of post-analysis software for immune sequencing data. These receptors have no identified antigens. TCR beta cDNA libraries included unique molecular identifiers. One entry per CDR3 protein, called by TCRdb with MiXCR from the PCR reads. Among hundreds of thousands of distinct CDR3 sequences listed, over 45% were seen once. Regarding the study as a whole: Five or six TRBV segments appeared more often in patients than in controls, and TRBV5-6, TRBV5-1 and TRBV20-1 were among these.

Sample: blood. These receptors all come from a girl aged 2 to 9 with multiple sclerosis.

This sequence joins TRBV18 and TRBJ2-1, with D unresolved. There are 15 residues in the CDR3. Germline CDR1 KGHSH, CDR2 LQKENI. V was trimmed by 6 bases and J by 1 base, leaving 13 bases between them. The CDR3 loop reads CASSPRRASYNEQFF. Written as DNA, the CDR3 is TGTGCCAGCTCCCCCAGACGTGCTTCCTACAATGAGCAGTTCTTC.

This sequence joins TRBV28 and TRBJ2-7, with 12 nucleotides matching TRBD2. Germline values: CDR1 MDHEN, CDR2 SYDVKM. CDR3 length equals 17 residues. The J segment lost 3 bases and the V segment lost 7 bases, leaving 13 bases of the junction unmatched. CDR3 nucleotides: TGTGCCAGCACGGGGGTGGGTCGGACTAGCGGGGACTACGAGCAGTACTTC. It translates to CASTGVGRTSGDYEQYF.